The clone carrying this TCR beta chain was detected once. The target antigen is unknown. This sample stems from a study of CD8 T cells in Susac syndrome. The length of the CDR3 is 14 residues. The germline V gene encodes CDR1 SGHDT and CDR2 YYEEEE. Trimming cost V 0 bases and J 8 bases, with 14 bases left between them. General observations from the study: Maximal CD8+ clonal expansion in Susac was observed within TEMRA cells and among active patients. There were over 15 Susac-specific public clones in total CD8+ repertoires and a few in CD8+ TEMRA repertoires.

RNA amounts of roughly 0.45 to 1 ug underwent reverse transcription with random hexamers. immunoSEQ multiplex PCR amplified TCR beta CDR3 across 54 Vbeta, 13 Jbeta. TCRdb itself ran the immunoSEQ multiplex PCR reads through MiXCR, one entry per CDR3 protein. The top ten clones hold about 0.28% of a sample with about 120,000 distinct CDR3 sequences, over 90% of them seen once. Material: CD8+ T cells from PBMCs. The clonotype comes from a human donor with Susac syndrome. The V and J genes are TRBV5-6 and TRBJ1-2, with D unclear. For the CDR3, the DNA is TGTGCCAGCAGCTTGGCCTCGGGGTATAGGGGCTACACCTTC. This translates into CASSLASGYRGYTF.